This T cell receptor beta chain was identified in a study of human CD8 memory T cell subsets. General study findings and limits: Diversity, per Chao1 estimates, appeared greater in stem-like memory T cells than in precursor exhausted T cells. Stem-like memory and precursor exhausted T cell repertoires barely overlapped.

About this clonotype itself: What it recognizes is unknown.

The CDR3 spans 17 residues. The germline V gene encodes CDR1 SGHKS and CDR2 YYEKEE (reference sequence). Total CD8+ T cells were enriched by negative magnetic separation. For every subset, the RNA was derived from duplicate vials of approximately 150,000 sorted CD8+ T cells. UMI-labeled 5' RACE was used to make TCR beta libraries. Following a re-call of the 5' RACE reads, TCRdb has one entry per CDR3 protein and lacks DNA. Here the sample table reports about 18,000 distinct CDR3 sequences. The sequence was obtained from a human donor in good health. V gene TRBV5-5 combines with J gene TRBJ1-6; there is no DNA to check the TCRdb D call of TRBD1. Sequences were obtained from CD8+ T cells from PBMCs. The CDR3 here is CASSLGAGTGPNSPLHF.